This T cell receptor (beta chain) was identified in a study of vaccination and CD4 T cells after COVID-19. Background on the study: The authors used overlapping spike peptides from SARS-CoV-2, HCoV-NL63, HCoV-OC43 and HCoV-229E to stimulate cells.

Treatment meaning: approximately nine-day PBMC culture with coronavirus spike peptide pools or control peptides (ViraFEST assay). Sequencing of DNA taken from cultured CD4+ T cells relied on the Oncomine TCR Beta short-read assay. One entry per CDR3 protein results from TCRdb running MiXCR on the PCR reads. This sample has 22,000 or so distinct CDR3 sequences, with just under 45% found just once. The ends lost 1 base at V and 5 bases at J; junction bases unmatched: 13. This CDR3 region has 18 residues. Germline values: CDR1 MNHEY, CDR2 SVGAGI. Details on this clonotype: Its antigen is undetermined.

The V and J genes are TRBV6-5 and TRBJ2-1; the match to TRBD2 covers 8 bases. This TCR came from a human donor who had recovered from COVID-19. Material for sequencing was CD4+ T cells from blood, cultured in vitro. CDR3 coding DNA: TGTGCCAGCAGTTACTTTGTAGTCGCGGGGGGAAAACACAATGAGCAGTTCTTC. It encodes CASSYFVVAGGKHNEQFF.